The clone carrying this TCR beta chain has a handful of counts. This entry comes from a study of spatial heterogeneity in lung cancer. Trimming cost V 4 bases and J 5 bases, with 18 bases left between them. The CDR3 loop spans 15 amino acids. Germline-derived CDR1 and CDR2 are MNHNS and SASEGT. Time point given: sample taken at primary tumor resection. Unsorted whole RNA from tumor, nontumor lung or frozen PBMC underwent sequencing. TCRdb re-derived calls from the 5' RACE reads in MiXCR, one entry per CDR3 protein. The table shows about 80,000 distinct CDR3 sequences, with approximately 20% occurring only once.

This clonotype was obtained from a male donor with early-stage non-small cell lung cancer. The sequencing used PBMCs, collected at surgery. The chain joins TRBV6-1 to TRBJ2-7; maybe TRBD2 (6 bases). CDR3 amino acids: CASSGPGGQIDEQYF. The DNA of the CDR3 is TGTGCCAGCAGTGGTCCCGGAGGGCAGATCGACGAGCAGTACTTC.